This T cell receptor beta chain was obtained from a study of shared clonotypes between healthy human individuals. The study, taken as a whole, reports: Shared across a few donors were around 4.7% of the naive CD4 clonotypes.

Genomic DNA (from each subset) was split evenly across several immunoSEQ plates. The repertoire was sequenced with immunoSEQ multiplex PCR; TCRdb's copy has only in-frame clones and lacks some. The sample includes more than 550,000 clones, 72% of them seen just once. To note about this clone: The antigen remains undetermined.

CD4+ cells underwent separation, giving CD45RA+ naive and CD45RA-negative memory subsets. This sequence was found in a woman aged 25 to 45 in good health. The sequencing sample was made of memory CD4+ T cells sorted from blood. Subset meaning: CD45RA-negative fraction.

The DNA for the CDR3 is TGTGCCAGCAGCTTAGTTTCACTAGCCGGCGAGCAGTACTTC. It is translated as CASSLVSLAGEQYF. The chain uses TRBV7-8 and TRBJ2-7, with D perhaps TRBD2 (6 bases). Germline CDR1 reads SGHVS; CDR2 reads FQNEAQ. The V gene lost 1 base and the J gene lost 6 bases, with 13 bases spanning the gap. This CDR3 has 14 amino acids.